This T cell receptor beta chain was obtained from a study of radiotherapy plus CTLA-4 blockade in lung cancer. Study-level information: There were objective responses in 15% to 20% of patients, and roughly 33% had disease control.

As to this clone: The same CDR3 arises from other DNA sequences in this sample as well.

CTLA-4 blockade using ipilimumab, together with focal radiation, was received by patients with chemo-refractory metastatic non-small-cell lung cancer. The CDR3 consists of 13 residues. CDR1 is MNHNS, CDR2 SASEGT, per germline. V gave up 2 bases and J gave up 4 bases; unmatched junction bases: 1. This table comes from immunoSEQ multiplex PCR, and its TCRdb copy is limited to in-frame clones, with some not included. The sample includes some 96,000 clones, 85% to 90% of them seen just once. The V call is TRBV6-1, the J call TRBJ1-2, with TRBD1 matching over 7 bases. This sequence originates from a human donor with non-small cell lung cancer that progressed on radiotherapy plus ipilimumab. This specimen consisted of peripheral blood, obtained from a patient treated with radiotherapy plus ipilimumab. The CDR3 nucleotides are TGTGCCAGCAGTGAAAACAGGGGCTATGGCTACACCTTC. As protein: CASSENRGYGYTF.